This T cell receptor beta chain emerged from a study of cytomegalovirus exposure and HLA in healthy donors. Study background: Earlier sequencing of some 190 million T cells yielded approximately 120 million unique TCR beta sequences. General study findings and limits: The authors later linked a missense DCLRE1C variant to TCR beta V- and J-gene trimming. Cytomegalovirus-associated status was assigned to approximately 160 TCR beta chains.

The PCR contained 60 Vbeta and 13 Jbeta primers. TCRdb's table, derived via immunoSEQ multiplex PCR, lists solely in-frame clones and lacks some. Of roughly 110,000 clones in the sample, approximately 70% were seen once. About this clone itself: Its specificity is not known.

Sequencing was carried out using PBMCs. The clonotype was recovered from a man aged 25-45 years in good health and CMV-seropositive.

The CDR3 protein is CASSTRTGYEQYF. The CDR3 coding sequence is TGTGCCAGCAGCACCCGGACAGGCTACGAGCAGTACTTC. The chain recombines TRBV9 with TRBJ2-7; TRBD1 aligns across 7 bases. The CDR3 covers 13 residues. Germline CDR1 SGDLS, CDR2 YYNGEE. V gave up 4 bases and J gave up 3 bases; unmatched junction bases: 4.